This T cell receptor (beta chain) was documented in a study of OX40 agonist ivuxolimab in advanced cancers. Study information: Across the patients, intravenous ivuxolimab was delivered every 2 weeks at 0.01 to 10 mg/kg. The study, taken as a whole, reports: Low normalized T-cell clonal expansion was also seen in some nonresponders. Expanded clones tended on average to be more numerous among CD8+ T cells than CD4+.

Data came from immunoSEQ multiplex PCR; TCRdb stores just in-frame clones and leaves some out. The table includes approximately 15,000 clones, around 88% detected once. Trimming stripped 2 bases from V and 9 bases from J, with 15 bases between. Germline V gives CDR1 KGHSH, CDR2 LQKENI. The CDR3 runs to 14 residues. Worth noting for this clone: The antigen is undetermined.

The sample was CD4+ or CD8+ T cells sorted from blood, taken in a trial of the OX40 agonist ivuxolimab. The V gene is TRBV18, the J gene TRBJ2-3; D is uncertain. The TCR was taken from an adult with an advanced solid tumor such as melanoma, head and neck, liver or kidney cancer. This CDR3 is CASSPRSSHQTQYF. The CDR3 region has the DNA TGTGCCAGCTCACCAAGAAGTAGTCACCAGACGCAGTATTTT. The complete variable domain, with remaining parts taken from reference TRBV18 and TRBJ2-3, reads NAGVMQNPRHLVRRRGQEARLRCSPMKGHSHVYWYRQLPEEGLKFMVYLQKENIIDESGMPKERFSAEFPKEGPSILRIQQVVRGDSAAYFCASSPRSSHQTQYFGPGTRLTVL.